This T cell receptor (beta chain) comes out of a study of T cell repertoires in cytomegalovirus infection. The wider study: Public TCR beta signatures provided an indication of both CMV infection and a matching HLA type.

This CDR3 region has 15 residues. Trimming took 2 bases from V and 8 from J, leaving 21 bases between them. Germline V lookup: CDR1 SQVTM, CDR2 ANQGSEA. Notes on this clonotype: What it binds is unknown.

Study-level results: CMV carriers having the relevant HLA were flagged by cumulative public TCR beta family frequency. CMV-specific HLA-C-restricted TCR beta clonotypes dominated the ex vivo response.

TCRdb re-called the reads through MiXCR, storing one row per CDR3 protein. The sample contains about 900,000 distinct CDR3 sequences, more than 25% of which appear only once. This TCR derives from a human donor in good health (CMV status not recorded). Some clones in this sample may be carry-over from other donors' samples. V and J are TRBV29-1 and TRBJ1-1, with a tentative D call TRBD1 (5 bases). The sequencing here drew on cultured CD8+ T cells from PBMCs, taken from culture after CMV antigen stimulation. In nucleotides, the CDR3 is TGCAGCGTTGAAACGAGGGGTCATATGGCGAGGGAAGCTTTCTTT. Translating gives CSVETRGHMAREAFF. Full variable domain (outside the CDR3, taken from reference TRBV29-1 and TRBJ1-1): SAVISQKPSRDICQRGTSLTIQCQVDSQVTMMFWYRQQPGQSLTLIATANQGSEATYESGFVIDKFPISRPNLTFSTLTVSNMSPEDSSIYLCSVETRGHMAREAFFGQGTRLTVV.